Each of the 23 T cell receptor beta chains below was sequenced from the same sample in a study of cytomegalovirus exposure and HLA in healthy donors. Primers included in the PCR were 60 Vbeta and 13 Jbeta primers. Only in-frame clones appear in the TCRdb table, and some are missing; sequencing was by immunoSEQ multiplex PCR. In the table there are around 150,000 clones, 70% to 80% of which are singletons. Sequencing was done on a sample of PBMCs. These receptors were taken from a female donor in good health and CMV-seropositive.

This chain links TRBV11-2 with TRBJ2-7, with TRBD1 as a possible D gene (6 bases). There are 14 residues in the CDR3. The germline V gene encodes CDR1 SGHAT and CDR2 FQNNGV. With 5 bases removed from V and 7 bases from J, the gap between germline ends came to 18 bases. CDR3 residues: CASSTNRALGEQYF. CDR3 nucleotide sequence: TGTGCCAGCAGCACAAACAGGGCCTTAGGGGAGCAGTACTTC.

This clone occurred a few times. The CDR3 sequence: CASSEMAGSYNEQFF. CDR3 coding DNA: TGTGCCAGCAGTGAGATGGCAGGCTCCTACAATGAGCAGTTCTTC. J is TRBJ2-1 and V is TRBV2; D gene uncertain. V lost 3 bases to trimming and J lost 0 bases, with 9 bases between them. This CDR3 contains 15 residues. The V gene's germline CDR1 is SNHLY and CDR2 FYNNEI.

This chain uses TRBV30 with TRBJ2-7; 11 nucleotides line up with TRBD1. V lost 3 bases to trimming and J lost 4 bases; unmatched junction nucleotides: 5. The CDR3 has 14 residues. In germline, CDR1 is GTSNPN, CDR2 SVGIG (reference sequence). CDR3 sequence: CAWRGQGVEYEQYF. The CDR3 bases are TGTGCCTGGAGGGGACAGGGGGTCGAATACGAGCAGTACTTC.

This chain links TRBV11-2 with TRBJ1-2; tentatively, D is TRBD1 (6 bases). The V and J ends lost 0 bases and 8 bases respectively, with 10 bases between them. The CDR3 totals 13 residues. Per germline, CDR1 SGHAT and CDR2 FQNNGV. This CDR3 reads CASSLEGAGGYTF. CDR3 nucleotides: TGTGCCAGCAGCTTAGAGGGGGCGGGCGGCTACACCTTC. Looking up the rest from reference TRBV11-2 and TRBJ1-2 gives the full variable domain: EAGVAQSPRYKIIEKRQSVAFWCNPISGHATLYWYQQILGQGPKLLIQFQNNGVVDDSQLPKDRFSAERLKGVDSTLKIQPAKLEDSAVYLCASSLEGAGGYTFGSGTRLTVV.

V usage is TRBV7-6 and J usage is TRBJ2-2, with D unresolved. This CDR3 is 12 amino acids long. The V gene's germline CDR1 is SGHVS and CDR2 FNYEAQ. Trimming removed 7 bases from V and 7 bases from J, with 10 bases in between. CDR3 protein: CASNQVGGELFF. In DNA, the CDR3 is TGTGCCAGCAACCAGGTGGGCGGGGAGCTGTTTTTT. Variable domain in full (rest from reference TRBV7-6 and TRBJ2-2): GAGVSQSPRYKVTKRGQDVALRCDPISGHVSLYWYRQALGQGPEFLTYFNYEAQQDKSGLPNDRFSAERPEGSISTLTIQRTEQRDSAMYRCASNQVGGELFFGEGSRLTVL.

The CDR3 DNA is TGTGCCAGCACCGGAACGGGGGAGGGCCTGCACGGGGAGCTGTTTTTT. It translates to CASTGTGEGLHGELFF. The V call is TRBV6-6, the J call TRBJ2-2; 7 positions match TRBD2. The V segment lost 7 bases and the J segment 7 bases; nucleotides outside the gene matches: 15. Germline V gene lookup returns CDR1 MNHNY and CDR2 SVGAGI (reference sequence). The CDR3 is made up of 16 amino acids.

V usage is TRBV4-2 and J usage is TRBJ2-7; D is unresolved. Germline values: CDR1 LGHNA, CDR2 YNFKEQ. V was clipped by 0 bases and J by 4 bases, with 13 bases between them. CDR3 length equals 15 residues. The CDR3 nucleotides read TGTGCCAGCAGCCAAGATTCCCGACAACCGTACGAGCAGTACTTC. This gives the protein CASSQDSRQPYEQYF.

Here the CDR3 DNA reads TGTGCCTGGAGCAGATATCTAGATACGCAGTATTTT. Amino acids: CAWSRYLDTQYF. V usage is TRBV30 and J usage is TRBJ2-3; D uncertain. This CDR3 has 12 residues. Germline V CDR1 and CDR2: GTSNPN, SVGIG (reference sequence). Trimming left V 3 bases short and J 5 bases short, with 9 bases between.

Points on this clone: The sample holds other DNA sequences that translate to the same CDR3. The chain joins TRBV2 to TRBJ2-7; 10 bases agree with TRBD1. CDR1 is SNHLY and CDR2 is FYNNEI in the germline V gene. The trim removed 6 bases at V and 2 bases at J, leaving 4 bases unmatched. CDR3 size: 14 residues. The CDR3 is CASRTGTGAYEQYF. DNA of the CDR3: TGTGCCAGCAGAACCGGGACAGGGGCCTACGAGCAGTACTTC.

This rearrangement joins TRBV5-1 to TRBJ1-5; 7 positions agree with TRBD1. With V trimmed by 0 bases and J by 3 bases, 3 bases remained unmatched. CDR3 length: 15 amino acids. Germline V lookup: CDR1 SGHRS, CDR2 YFSETQ. The CDR3 loop is CASSLGGTVNQPQHF. CDR3 bases: TGCGCCAGCAGCTTGGGAGGGACAGTCAATCAGCCCCAGCATTTT.

V usage is TRBV9 and J usage is TRBJ2-1, with D maybe TRBD2 (5 bases). Germline assignment: CDR1 SGDLS and CDR2 YYNGEE. This CDR3 is built from 12 residues. V gave up 0 bases and J gave up 10 bases, with 8 bases separating them. CDR3 sequence reads: CASSVVGGEQFF. The CDR3 DNA sequence: TGTGCCAGCAGCGTAGTTGGCGGGGAGCAGTTCTTC.

The chain has TRBV7-6 and TRBJ1-6; 11 nucleotides align to TRBD1. Trimming removed 4 bases from V and 4 bases from J; junction bases left unmatched: 6. This CDR3 comprises 17 residues. Looked up from germline, CDR1 is SGHVS and CDR2 is FNYEAQ. CDR3 nucleotide sequence: TGTGCCAGCAGCTCCGGACAGGGGGCGAGTTATAATTCACCCCTCCACTTT. Amino acids: CASSSGQGASYNSPLHF.

The gene calls are TRBV2 and TRBJ2-3; D is unresolved. Germline CDR1 and CDR2: SNHLY and FYNNEI. The CDR3 length is 16 residues. Trimming took off 7 bases at V and 2 bases at J, with 19 bases between the two ends. CDR3 amino acids: CASKDPERVLTDTQYF. In nucleotides, the CDR3 is TGTGCCAGCAAGGATCCGGAGCGAGTTCTCACAGATACGCAGTATTTT.

This clone was seen many times. The chain has TRBV4-2 and TRBJ2-1, with D possibly matching TRBD2 (6 bases). Germline assignment: CDR1 LGHNA and CDR2 YNFKEQ. The CDR3 length is 15 residues. V lost 4 bases to trimming and J lost 5 bases, with 15 bases between them. The CDR3 region is CASSPLARGNNEQFF. DNA for the CDR3: TGTGCCAGCAGCCCATTGGCGCGGGGAAACAATGAGCAGTTCTTC.

The V call is TRBV6-6, the J call TRBJ1-5; the match to TRBD1 covers 7 bases. CDR3 length: 16 amino acids. Germline CDR1 reads MNHNY; CDR2 reads SVGAGI (reference sequence). The J segment lost 4 bases and the V segment lost 7 bases, leaving 13 bases of the junction unmatched. The CDR3 loop reads CASINGQEGGNQPQHF. The CDR3 DNA follows: TGTGCCAGCATAAACGGACAGGAAGGGGGAAATCAGCCCCAGCATTTT.

The chain is built from TRBV28 and TRBJ1-5; 7 bases line up with TRBD1. This CDR3 has 13 amino acids. With 6 bases clipped from V and 5 bases from J, the junction kept 4 bases outside the gene matches. The germline V gene has CDR1 MDHEN and CDR2 SYDVKM. In DNA form, the CDR3 reads TGTGCCAGCAGGGACAGGACACATCAGCCCCAGCATTTT. Protein product: CASRDRTHQPQHF.

This clone was observed a single time. V usage is TRBV5-1 and J usage is TRBJ2-7; 8 nucleotides match TRBD1. Germline V gives CDR1 SGHRS, CDR2 YFSETQ. The CDR3 has 18 amino acids. V lost 4 bases and J lost 4; bases outside the gene matches: 19. The CDR3 protein is CASSQTTRDRLWGYEQYF. The CDR3 DNA follows: TGCGCCAGCAGCCAAACGACCCGGGACAGGCTTTGGGGATACGAGCAGTACTTC. The variable domain in full, completed from reference TRBV5-1 and TRBJ2-7, reads KAGVTQTPRYLIKTRGQQVTLSCSPISGHRSVSWYQQTPGQGLQFLFEYFSETQRNKGNFPGRFSGRQFSNSRSEMNVSTLELGDSALYLCASSQTTRDRLWGYEQYFGPGTRLTVT.

The chain joins TRBV10-1 to TRBJ2-3; the match to TRBD1 covers 7 bases. V lost 6 bases and J lost 3; bases outside the gene matches: 12. This CDR3 is 16 amino acids long. Germline CDR1 is WNHNN and CDR2 is SYGVQD (reference sequence). CDR3 coding DNA: TGCGCCAGCAGCGAAAGGACAGGAAGAAATACAGATACGCAGTATTTT. Amino acid sequence: CASSERTGRNTDTQYF.

This chain connects TRBV9 to TRBJ2-2; 9 bases fit TRBD2. Germline trimming cut 3 bases from V and 5 bases from J; bases unmatched to any gene: 8. The CDR3 extends over 16 amino acids. Germline V gene data show CDR1 as SGDLS and CDR2 as YYNGEE. The CDR3 is CASSDIAGESTGELFF. CDR3 bases: TGTGCCAGCAGCGACATAGCGGGAGAGTCTACCGGGGAGCTGTTTTTT. The entire variable domain, with the rest obtained from reference TRBV9 and TRBJ2-2, is as follows: DSGVTQTPKHLITATGQRVTLRCSPRSGDLSVYWYQQSLDQGLQFLIQYYNGEERAKGNILERFSAQQFPDLHSELNLSSLELGDSALYFCASSDIAGESTGELFFGEGSRLTVL.

This chain links TRBV7-9 with TRBJ2-2, with TRBD1 matching over 10 bases. This CDR3 comprises 16 residues. Per the germline V gene, CDR1 is SEHNR and CDR2 is FQNEAQ (reference sequence). The ends lost 6 bases at V and 1 base at J; junction bases unmatched: 5. Written as DNA, the CDR3 is TGTGCCAGCAGTTCGGACAGGGGGGAGAACACCGGGGAGCTGTTTTTT. Amino acids: CASSSDRGENTGELFF.

The chain joins TRBV5-1 to TRBJ1-1; no clear D gene. The V gene lost 4 bases and the J gene lost 1 base, with 8 bases spanning the gap. Germline CDR1 SGHRS, CDR2 YFSETQ. The CDR3 is made up of 13 amino acids. The CDR3, as DNA: TGCGCCAGCAGCATTGGAGAGAACACTGAAGCTTTCTTT. Amino acid sequence: CASSIGENTEAFF.

V gene TRBV30 combines with J gene TRBJ2-2; TRBD1 matches at 10 bases. The J segment lost 5 bases and the V segment lost 3 bases, leaving 3 bases of the junction unmatched. This CDR3 region has 14 residues. Germline V gene data show CDR1 as GTSNPN and CDR2 as SVGIG (reference sequence). The CDR3 coding sequence is TGTGCCTGGAGCCGGGACAGGGGTACCGGGGAGCTGTTTTTT. It encodes CAWSRDRGTGELFF.

V usage is TRBV5-1 and J usage is TRBJ2-3, with D perhaps TRBD2 (6 bases). Germline V gives CDR1 SGHRS, CDR2 YFSETQ. The germline V and J ends were trimmed by 0 bases and 4 bases, with 15 bases remaining between them. The CDR3 is 16 amino acids. This chain's CDR3 is CASSLVVRGVADTQYF. In DNA form, the CDR3 reads TGCGCCAGCAGCTTGGTGGTTCGCGGGGTTGCAGATACGCAGTATTTT. Variable domain in full (rest from reference TRBV5-1 and TRBJ2-3): KAGVTQTPRYLIKTRGQQVTLSCSPISGHRSVSWYQQTPGQGLQFLFEYFSETQRNKGNFPGRFSGRQFSNSRSEMNVSTLELGDSALYLCASSLVVRGVADTQYFGPGTRLTVL.